This record concerns one TCR beta chain sequence. Method: immunoSEQ multiplex PCR; TCRdb's copy keeps in-frame clones and lacks some. The repertoire consists of about 67,000 clones, with roughly nine tenths occurring once and the leading ten covering about 1.5%. This specimen belongs to a study of T cell changes during pregnancy in multiple sclerosis. Germline V gene sequence: CDR1 MGHRA, CDR2 YSYEKL. V shed 1 base and J shed 0 bases, with 10 bases lying between them. The CDR3 covers 16 residues. This sample comprised peripheral blood, obtained in the first trimester of pregnancy. This TCR came from a female donor in good health, enrolled as a control in a pregnancy study. V is TRBV4-1 and J is TRBJ1-3; D call uncertain. CDR3 sequence: CASSQVSVGSGNTIYF. As DNA, the CDR3 is TGCGCCAGCAGCCAAGTGAGCGTCGGCTCTGGAAACACCATATATTTT.